These T cell receptor beta chains were read from a single sample in a study of blood T cell repertoires in COVID-19. TCRdb's copy holds only in-frame clones and misses some; the assay was immunoSEQ multiplex PCR. The sample has about 290,000 clones, around 89% seen once; the top ten hold approximately 4.2%. The sample comprised peripheral blood. The receptors derive from a man aged 40-49 years with acute or convalescent COVID-19. CDR3s include the opening cysteine and the closing phenylalanine or tryptophan. Each record gives: D gene, V gene, clone size, J gene, CDR3 DNA, CDR3 protein. D genes are given only for firm matches. The size field is filled for only some rows; it gives once, few, many or a size class.

>TRBD1|TRBV28|.|TRBJ1-2
TGTGCCAGCAGTCCTCGGACAGGAGTCTACACCTTC
CASSPRTGVYTF
>.|TRBV5-6|.|TRBJ1-4
TGTGCCAGCAGCTTGGCGGTTGGGACACGAGAAAAACTGTTTTTT
CASSLAVGTREKLFF
>TRBD1|TRBV6-1|once|TRBJ2-4
TGTGCCAGCAGTAAAGCCAGGGGGCAAGCTCTAGCCAAAAACATTCAGTACTTC
CASSKARGQALAKNIQYF
>TRBD1|TRBV4-2|.|TRBJ1-2
TGTGCCAGCAGCCAAGATTGGACAGGGGGCGATGGCTACACCTTC
CASSQDWTGGDGYTF
>.|TRBV5-1|.|TRBJ2-3
TGCGCCTCCAACACGGGGAGACTCACAGATACGCAGTATTTT
CASNTGRLTDTQYF
>.|TRBV6-6|once|TRBJ2-3
TGTGCCAGCAGTGTTGCGGCTAGCTTGGATACGCAGTATTTT
CASSVAASLDTQYF
>.|TRBV2|.|TRBJ2-3
TGTGCCAGCCTACCTGAGGAAGATACGCAGTATTTT
CASLPEEDTQYF
>TRBD1|TRBV11-1|.|TRBJ1-1
TGTGCCAGCAGTCTTCGGACAGGGAAGGGGGAGGCTTTCTTT
CASSLRTGKGEAFF
>TRBD2|TRBV6-6|.|TRBJ2-3
TGTGCCAGCAGTCCGGGACTAGCGGGGGGGGGAACAGATACGCAGTATTTT
CASSPGLAGGGTDTQYF
>TRBD1|TRBV12-5|once|TRBJ1-5
TGTGCTAGTGGGAAAACAGGGGTTCAGCCCCAGCATTTT
CASGKTGVQPQHF
>.|TRBV24-1|.|TRBJ2-7
TGTGCCACCAGTGATTCGAGAGACAGCTTCTCCTACGAGCAGTACTTC
CATSDSRDSFSYEQYF
>TRBD1|TRBV7-6|once|TRBJ2-3
TGTGCCAGCAGCTCTCCTTTTTCTCAGGGGGCGCAGAGCACAGATACGCAGTATTTT
CASSSPFSQGAQSTDTQYF
>TRBD1|TRBV6-6|.|TRBJ2-5
TGTGCCAGCAGTGACAGGGTACGGGAGACCCAGTACTTC
CASSDRVRETQYF
>.|TRBV2|.|TRBJ1-3
TGTGCCAGCAGTGTGGGGGGATCTGGAAACACCATATATTTT
CASSVGGSGNTIYF
>.|TRBV5-1|.|TRBJ1-4
TGCGCCAGCAGCTTGGGGACAGCTAATGAAAAACTGTTTTTT
CASSLGTANEKLFF
>.|TRBV30|.|TRBJ2-1
TGTGCCTGGAACCCGCTCGGGAGCTCCTACAATGAGCAGTTCTTC
CAWNPLGSSYNEQFF
>.|TRBV5-8|.|TRBJ1-2
TGTGCCAGCAGCTTCGACAGCGTAGCTAACTATGGCTACACCTTC
CASSFDSVANYGYTF
>TRBD2|TRBV14|.|TRBJ2-3
TGTGCCAGCAGCCAAGTGGGGGGGAGCACAGATACGCAGTATTTT
CASSQVGGSTDTQYF
>TRBD1|TRBV5-6|.|TRBJ2-3
TGTGCCAGCAGCCCCGGGACAGATAACCGGGATACGCAGTATTTT
CASSPGTDNRDTQYF
>.|TRBV24-1|once|TRBJ1-5
TGTGCCACCAGTGATCCCGGGGAACCAAATCAGCCCCAGCATTTT
CATSDPGEPNQPQHF
>.|TRBV5-6|few|TRBJ1-2
TGTGCCAGCAGCTTGGAGGGGCGGGGAGGTATGGACTACACCTTC
CASSLEGRGGMDYTF
>TRBD1|TRBV3-1/TRBV3-2|.|TRBJ1-2
TGTGCCAGCAGCCACGGACAGGGCGCGAACGGCTACACCTTC
CASSHGQGANGYTF
>.|TRBV2|.|TRBJ2-2
TGTGCCAGCAGTGAAAATCCCTCTCCCGGGGAGCTGTTTTTT
CASSENPSPGELFF
>TRBD1|TRBV9|.|TRBJ1-1
TGTGCCAGCAGCCCACCAGGGGGAAACACTGAAGCTTTCTTT
CASSPPGGNTEAFF
>TRBD1|TRBV11-2|.|TRBJ2-1
TGTGCCAGCAGCTTAGACAGGGGGAACTACAATGAGCAGTTCTTC
CASSLDRGNYNEQFF
>TRBD1|TRBV6-6|once|TRBJ1-6
TGTGCCAGCAGGGGACAGGGGGTCTCCTATAATTCACCCCTCCACTTT
CASRGQGVSYNSPLHF
>.|TRBV24-1|.|TRBJ1-5
TGTGCCACCAGTGATCCTGGTCGGGGGGGTCAGCCCCAGCATTTT
CATSDPGRGGQPQHF
>.|TRBV5-1|.|TRBJ1-2
TGCGCCAGCAGCCGGGGGGTTAACTATGGCTACACCTTC
CASSRGVNYGYTF
>.|TRBV5-1|.|TRBJ2-7
TGCGCCAGCAGCACCTTGGGGGCAGCACAATACGAGCAGTACTTC
CASSTLGAAQYEQYF
>TRBD1|TRBV6-2/TRBV6-3|.|TRBJ1-2
TGTGCCAGCAGCTCAGGACAGGGGTTCGGCTACACCTTC
CASSSGQGFGYTF
>.|TRBV6-1|.|TRBJ1-1
TGTGCCAGCAGTGAATATTTTATGAACACTGAAGCTTTCTTT
CASSEYFMNTEAFF
>.|TRBV5-1|.|TRBJ2-1
TGCGCCAGCAGCTCGACAGTTAACAATGAGCAGTTCTTC
CASSSTVNNEQFF
>.|TRBV7-9|.|TRBJ2-7
TGTGCCAGCAGCTTAGCCCCCTGGGACTCTTACTCCTACGAGCAGTACTTC
CASSLAPWDSYSYEQYF
>TRBD1|TRBV5-5|.|TRBJ2-1
TGTGCCAGCAGCGTGACAGGGGTAGGGGAGCAGTTCTTC
CASSVTGVGEQFF
>.|TRBV5-6|.|TRBJ2-1
TGTGCCAGCAGGTTTGGGCATGAGCAGTTCTTC
CASRFGHEQFF
>TRBD2|TRBV5-1|few|TRBJ2-3
TGCGCCAGCAGCCTCGGGACTAGCGGGGGGGCCGAGGCAGATACGCAGTATTTT
CASSLGTSGGAEADTQYF
>.|TRBV3-1/TRBV3-2|once|TRBJ2-3
TGTGCCAGCAGCCAGGACAGTAGCACAGATACGCAGTATTTT
CASSQDSSTDTQYF
>.|TRBV3-1/TRBV3-2|.|TRBJ2-3
TGTGCCAGCACCCCCGGTTATTTAACAGATACGCAGTATTTT
CASTPGYLTDTQYF
>.|TRBV11-2|.|TRBJ1-3
TGTGCCAGCAGCTTCCAGGGAAACACCATATATTTT
CASSFQGNTIYF
>TRBD1|TRBV4-1|.|TRBJ1-5
TGCGCCAGCAGCCAAGATGGCAGGGGGCTATATAGCAATCAGCCCCAGCATTTT
CASSQDGRGLYSNQPQHF
>.|TRBV7-6|.|TRBJ2-3
TGTGCCAGCAGCTCCCAGGAAGATACGCAGTATTTT
CASSSQEDTQYF
>.|TRBV11-2|.|TRBJ1-3
TGTGCCAGCAGCTTATTGGCAGGGGGAAACACCATATATTTT
CASSLLAGGNTIYF
>TRBD1|TRBV5-4|once|TRBJ1-3
TGTGCCAGCAGCTGGGGGACAGGGGGTGGAAACACCATATATTTT
CASSWGTGGGNTIYF
>TRBD1|TRBV4-1|.|TRBJ1-6
TGCGCCAGCAGCCTATTTGGACAGGGTGGTTCACCCCTCCACTTT
CASSLFGQGGSPLHF
>.|TRBV7-2|.|TRBJ2-3
TGTGCCAGCAGCAATCTGAGGGGGGGTAGCACAGATACGCAGTATTTT
CASSNLRGGSTDTQYF
>.|TRBV5-5|once|TRBJ2-5
TGTGCCAGCAGCTTGGGGGTCAGGGGTGGGCAAGAGACCCAGTACTTC
CASSLGVRGGQETQYF
>TRBD1|TRBV5-4|.|TRBJ1-1
TGTGCCAGCAGTCAAAAACAGGGGCGGGATACTGAAGCTTTCTTT
CASSQKQGRDTEAFF
>.|TRBV10-1|.|TRBJ2-2
TGCGCCAGCGCTCGAGACACCGGGGAGCTGTTTTTT
CASARDTGELFF
>TRBD2|TRBV7-2|.|TRBJ2-2
TGTGCCAGCAGTAGCGGGGGGGCCACCGGGGAGCTGTTTTTT
CASSSGGATGELFF
>TRBD1|TRBV27|.|TRBJ1-1
TGTGCCAGCAGTTTGACAGGGATTAGTCGCATGAACACTGAAGCTTTCTTT
CASSLTGISRMNTEAFF
>.|TRBV6-5|.|TRBJ1-1
TGTGCCAGCGGGGGACTCCTTATGAACACTGAAGCTTTCTTT
CASGGLLMNTEAFF
>.|TRBV5-1|.|TRBJ1-1
TGCGCCAGCAGCTGGATTCCCAGCGAAACCCAAGCTTTCTTT
CASSWIPSETQAFF
>TRBD1|TRBV5-8|.|TRBJ1-2
TGTGCCAGCACCGACAGGGGGCTAGTCTATGGCTACACCTTC
CASTDRGLVYGYTF
>TRBD1|TRBV5-5|.|TRBJ1-2
TGTGCCAGCAGCCAGACAGGGACCGTTAATGGCTACACCTTC
CASSQTGTVNGYTF
>.|TRBV6-5|once|TRBJ2-2
TGTGCCAGCAATTCCCAGTGGACCGGGGAGCTGTTTTTT
CASNSQWTGELFF
>.|TRBV29-1|.|TRBJ1-1
TGCAGCGTTGGGTTATGGAGCACTGAAGCTTTCTTT
CSVGLWSTEAFF
>TRBD2|TRBV4-2|.|TRBJ2-2
TGTGCCAGCAGCCCCTCCCAGGGCGGGGGGGTATATAGCACCGGGGAGCTGTTTTTT
CASSPSQGGGVYSTGELFF
>TRBD1|TRBV7-2|few|TRBJ1-2
TGTGCCAGCAGCTTAGCAGGGACAGGGTTCTATGGCTACACCTTC
CASSLAGTGFYGYTF